Described below is a single T cell receptor beta chain sequence and its context. Its antigen is undetermined. The sample belongs to a study of cytomegalovirus exposure and HLA in healthy donors. Overall study context: Early on, a data release was issued that held roughly 80 million unique TCRs from HLA-typed donors. Notes on the study in general: Many donors carried some public TCRs, although rarity characterized most TCR sequences. Per a prior analysis, the majority of TCR beta V segments were productive roughly 87% or roughly 30% of the time. For TCR beta chains, V- and J-gene trimming was later linked to a missense DCLRE1C variant.

Primers for the PCR totalled 60 Vbeta and 13 Jbeta. Assay used: immunoSEQ multiplex PCR; TCRdb lists only in-frame clones, some missing. Here the sample spans roughly 100,000 clones, 55% to 80% being singletons. The V end was cut by 7 bases, the J end by 2 bases, with 15 bases between. This CDR3 contains 15 residues. Germline V gives CDR1 SGHTA, CDR2 FQGTGA. Sample: PBMCs. This receptor was identified in a human donor in good health. The V gene is TRBV7-3, the J gene TRBJ1-5; TRBD1 is a possible D gene (5 bases). The CDR3 sequence: CASTLEEGGNQPQHF. DNA for the CDR3: TGTGCCAGCACCCTTGAGGAAGGGGGCAATCAGCCCCAGCATTTT. Together with reference TRBV7-3 and TRBJ1-5, the CDR3 gives the full variable domain: GAGVSQTPSNKVTEKGKYVELRCDPISGHTALYWYRQSLGQGPEFLIYFQGTGAADDSGLPNDRFFAVRPEGSVSTLKIQRTERGDSAVYLCASTLEEGGNQPQHFGDGTRLSIL.